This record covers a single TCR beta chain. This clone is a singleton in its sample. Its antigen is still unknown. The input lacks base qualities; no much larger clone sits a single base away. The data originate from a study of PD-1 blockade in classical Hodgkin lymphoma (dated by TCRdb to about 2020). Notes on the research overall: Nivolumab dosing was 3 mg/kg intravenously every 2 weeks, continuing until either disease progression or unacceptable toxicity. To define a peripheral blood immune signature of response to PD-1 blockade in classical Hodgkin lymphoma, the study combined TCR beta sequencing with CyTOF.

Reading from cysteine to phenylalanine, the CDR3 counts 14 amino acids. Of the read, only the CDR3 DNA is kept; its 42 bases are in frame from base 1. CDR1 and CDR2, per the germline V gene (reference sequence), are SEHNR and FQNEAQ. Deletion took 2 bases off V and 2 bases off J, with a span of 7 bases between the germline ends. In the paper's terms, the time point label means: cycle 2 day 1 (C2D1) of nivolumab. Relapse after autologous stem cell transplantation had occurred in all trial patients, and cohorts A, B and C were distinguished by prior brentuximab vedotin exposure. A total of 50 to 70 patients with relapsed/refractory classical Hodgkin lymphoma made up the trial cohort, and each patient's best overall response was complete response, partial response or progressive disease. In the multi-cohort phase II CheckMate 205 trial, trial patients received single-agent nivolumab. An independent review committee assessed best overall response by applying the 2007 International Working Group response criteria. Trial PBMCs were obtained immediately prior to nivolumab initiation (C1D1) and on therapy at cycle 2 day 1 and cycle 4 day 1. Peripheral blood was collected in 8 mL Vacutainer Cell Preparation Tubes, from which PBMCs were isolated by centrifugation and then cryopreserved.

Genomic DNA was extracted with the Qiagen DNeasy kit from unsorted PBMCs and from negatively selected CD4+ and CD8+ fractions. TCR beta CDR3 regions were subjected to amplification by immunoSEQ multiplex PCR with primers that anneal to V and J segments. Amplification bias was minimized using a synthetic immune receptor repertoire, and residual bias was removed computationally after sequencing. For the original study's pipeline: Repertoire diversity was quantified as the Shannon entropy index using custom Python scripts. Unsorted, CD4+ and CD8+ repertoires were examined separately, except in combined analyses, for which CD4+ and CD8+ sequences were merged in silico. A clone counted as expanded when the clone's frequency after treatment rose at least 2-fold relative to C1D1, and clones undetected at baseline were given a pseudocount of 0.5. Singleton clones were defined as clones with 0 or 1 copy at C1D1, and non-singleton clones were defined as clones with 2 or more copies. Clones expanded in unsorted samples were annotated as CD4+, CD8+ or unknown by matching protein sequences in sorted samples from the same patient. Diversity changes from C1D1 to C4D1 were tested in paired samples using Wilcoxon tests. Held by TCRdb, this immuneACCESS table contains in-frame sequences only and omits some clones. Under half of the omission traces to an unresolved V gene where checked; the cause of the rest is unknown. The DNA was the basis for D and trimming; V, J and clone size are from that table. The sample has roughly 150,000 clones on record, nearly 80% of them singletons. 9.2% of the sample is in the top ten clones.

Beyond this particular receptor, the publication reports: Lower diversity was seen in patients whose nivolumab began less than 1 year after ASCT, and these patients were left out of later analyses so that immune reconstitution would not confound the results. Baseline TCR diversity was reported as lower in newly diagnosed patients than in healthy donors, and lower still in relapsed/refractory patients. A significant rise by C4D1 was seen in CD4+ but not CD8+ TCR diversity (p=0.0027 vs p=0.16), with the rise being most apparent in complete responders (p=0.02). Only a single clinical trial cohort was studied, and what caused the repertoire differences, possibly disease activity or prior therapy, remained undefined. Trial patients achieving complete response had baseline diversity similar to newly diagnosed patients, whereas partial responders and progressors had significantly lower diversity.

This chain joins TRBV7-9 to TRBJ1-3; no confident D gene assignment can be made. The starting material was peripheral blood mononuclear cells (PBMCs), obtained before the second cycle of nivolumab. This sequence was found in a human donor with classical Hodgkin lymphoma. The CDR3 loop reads CASSLLDPGNTIYF. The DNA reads TGTGCCAGCAGCTTATTAGATCCTGGAAACACCATATATTTT.